This TCR beta chain comes out of a study of T cell repertoires in aging, cancer and after chemotherapy. The wider study: The full dataset contained millions of TCR reads. Overall study results and limits: In each cancer cohort, median generation probability increased across chemotherapy, suggesting thymic output rebounded. Age-matched healthy donors had significantly more diverse, less clonal blood TCR repertoires than untreated cancer patients.

CDR3 length: 19 amino acids. The J segment lost 5 bases and the V segment lost 0 bases, leaving 16 bases of the junction unmatched. CDR1 MNHNY and CDR2 SVGAGI come from the germline V gene (reference sequence). With regard to this clonotype: What it binds is not known.

The template was genomic DNA from peripheral blood, not RNA. Rearranged V-D-J TRB sequences were amplified with a mixed TRB-A/B primer pool. TCRdb passed the multiplex PCR reads through MiXCR, listing each CDR3 protein once. Among about 1,200 distinct CDR3 sequences listed, approximately 24% were seen once. The clonotype comes from a human donor with a solid tumor. J is TRBJ2-3 and V is TRBV6-6; TRBD2 aligns across 8 bases. Sequencing input: blood. CDR3 in DNA: TGTGCCAGCAGTTACTCGATGTTAGCGGGATCAAGAGGGGGAGATACGCAGTATTTT. Protein sequence: CASSYSMLAGSRGGDTQYF.